This T cell receptor (beta chain) was documented in a study of T cell repertoires in cytomegalovirus infection. Study in general: The study used recently identified HLA-C-restricted and well-studied HLA-B-restricted CMV epitopes.

General study points: HLA-C-restricted CMV clonotypes gave the most frequent clonotype in two of eight donors.

TCRdb reprocessed the reads with MiXCR, giving one entry per CDR3 protein. Here the sample spans some 940,000 distinct CDR3 sequences, 31% being singletons. For this clonotype: Its target is unknown.

Germline assignment: CDR1 MDHEN and CDR2 SYDVKM. V lost 6 bases and J lost 1, with 18 bases in between. The CDR3 runs to 16 residues. This chain uses TRBV28 with TRBJ1-1; maybe TRBD1 (6 bases). The clonotype originates from a human donor in good health (CMV status not recorded). Some clones in this sample may be carry-over from other donors' samples. The sample was cultured CD8+ T cells from PBMCs, taken from culture after CMV antigen stimulation. The CDR3 nucleotides read TGTGCCAGCAGACTAAAGGGGGGAGGACAGAACACTGAAGCTTTCTTT. This encodes CASRLKGGGQNTEAFF.